A single sample gave rise to the 31 T cell receptor beta chains below, sequenced in a study of OX40 agonist ivuxolimab in advanced cancers. Method: immunoSEQ multiplex PCR; TCRdb's copy keeps in-frame clones and lacks some. The table lists about 53,000 clones, about 81% of them singletons. The sequencing here drew on CD4+ or CD8+ T cells sorted from blood, taken in a trial of the OX40 agonist ivuxolimab. The receptors come from an adult with an advanced solid tumor such as melanoma, head and neck, liver or kidney cancer.

The CDR3 spells CASSRGSAGGTGELFF. The DNA for the CDR3 is TGCGCCAGCAGCCGTGGTAGCGCGGGAGGCACCGGGGAGCTGTTTTTT. The V and J genes are TRBV4-1 and TRBJ2-2, with 8 nucleotides matching TRBD2. The germline V gene encodes CDR1 MGHRA and CDR2 YSYEKL. The V gene end was trimmed by 4 bases and the J gene end by 4 bases; junction bases not matched to a gene: 8. This CDR3 has 16 residues.

The chain recombines TRBV15 with TRBJ2-7; the D is unclear. In germline, CDR1 is LNHNV, CDR2 YYDKDF (reference sequence). V was trimmed by 4 bases and J by 3 bases, leaving 10 bases between them. This CDR3 has 13 amino acids. The CDR3 DNA reads TGTGCCACCAGCATCGAATCATTCTACGAGCAGTACTTC. Amino acids: CATSIESFYEQYF.

The rearrangement joins TRBV28 to TRBJ1-4, with 8 bases lining up with TRBD1. The CDR3 length is 16 residues. Trimming took 6 bases from V and 0 from J; bases not matched to a gene: 6. The germline CDR1 and CDR2 sequences are MDHEN and SYDVKM. The CDR3 sequence: CASSLGQDATNEKLFF. As DNA, the CDR3 is TGTGCCAGCAGCCTGGGACAGGATGCAACTAATGAAAAACTGTTTTTT.

V gene TRBV19 combines with J gene TRBJ2-3, with 11 bases matching TRBD1. After removal of 3 bases from V and 5 bases from J, the junction contained 7 bases not matched to a gene. This CDR3 comprises 16 residues. Germline V gene data show CDR1 as LNHDA and CDR2 as SQIVND (reference sequence). CDR3 protein: CASSIPGQGAGDTQYF. Written as DNA, the CDR3 is TGTGCCAGTAGTATTCCCGGACAGGGGGCGGGAGATACGCAGTATTTT.

The chain has TRBV28 and TRBJ2-7; no clear D. Germline CDR1 reads MDHEN; CDR2 reads SYDVKM. V lost 8 bases and J 2 bases, leaving 19 bases between the germline ends. The CDR3 has 15 residues. CDR3 protein: CASRLGVAQPYEQYF. Here the CDR3 DNA reads TGTGCCAGCCGCCTTGGTGTGGCTCAACCCTACGAGCAGTACTTC.

V is TRBV28 and J is TRBJ1-5, with D tentatively TRBD1 (5 bases). Trimming removed 6 bases at V and 0 bases at J, with 9 bases between. The CDR3 is 14 residues long. In germline, CDR1 is MDHEN, CDR2 SYDVKM. The CDR3 coding sequence is TGTGCCAGCAGCAGGGATTATAGCAATCAGCCCCAGCATTTT. This gives the protein CASSRDYSNQPQHF.

The rearrangement uses TRBV7-8 and TRBJ2-2; D is unclear. Germline V gene lookup returns CDR1 SGHVS and CDR2 FQNEAQ. CDR3 length equals 14 residues. Trimming took off 2 bases at V and 1 base at J, with 5 bases between the two ends. The CDR3 protein is CASSLRLNTGELFF. CDR3 nucleotide sequence: TGTGCCAGCAGCTTAAGACTGAACACCGGGGAGCTGTTTTTT.

The V call is TRBV5-1, the J call TRBJ1-1; unclear D gene. From germline, CDR1 is SGHRS and CDR2 YFSETQ. This CDR3 is built from 14 residues. V was shortened by 1 base and J by 1 base, with 8 bases between the two germline ends. CDR3 loop: CASSLPGTNTEAFF. CDR3 coding DNA: TGCGCCAGCAGCTTGCCGGGAACGAACACTGAAGCTTTCTTT.

The gene calls are TRBV5-1 and TRBJ1-1; D perhaps matches TRBD1 (5 bases). The CDR3 runs 14 residues. Trimming took 1 base from V and 2 from J, leaving 9 bases between them. The germline V gene has CDR1 SGHRS and CDR2 YFSETQ. CDR3 region: CASSLRQGNTEAFF. The CDR3, as DNA: TGCGCCAGCAGCTTGCGCCAGGGCAACACTGAAGCTTTCTTT.

The chain has TRBV7-8 and TRBJ2-2; 11 bases line up with TRBD2. Losses at the gene ends were 5 bases for V and 6 bases for J; bases not matched to a gene: 8. This CDR3 has 16 residues. Germline values: CDR1 SGHVS, CDR2 FQNEAQ. The chain's CDR3 is CASSPKTSGTPGELFF. CDR3 bases: TGTGCCAGCAGCCCTAAGACTAGCGGGACTCCCGGGGAGCTGTTTTTT.

V usage is TRBV5-6 and J usage is TRBJ2-5; possibly TRBD2 for D (6 bases). The germline gives CDR1 SGHDT, CDR2 YYEEEE. The germline V and J ends were trimmed by 3 bases and 5 bases, with 17 bases remaining between them. The CDR3 spans 15 residues. CDR3 DNA: TGTGCCAGCAGCTGGGTGGACTACGTCCGGGAGACCCAGTACTTC. This encodes CASSWVDYVRETQYF.

The chain carries TRBV7-8 and TRBJ1-6; tentatively, D is TRBD1 (6 bases). This CDR3 is 15 amino acids long. Germline loops: CDR1 SGHVS, CDR2 FQNEAQ. Trimming took 5 bases from V and 5 from J, leaving 13 bases between them. CDR3 nucleotide sequence: TGTGCCAGCAGCCCCTACAGGGACAATAATTCACCCCTCCACTTT. It yields the protein CASSPYRDNNSPLHF.

The chain joins TRBV7-2 to TRBJ2-1, with D unresolved. The germline gives CDR1 SGHTA, CDR2 FQGNSA. The V end lost 0 bases, the J end lost 7 bases, and 7 bases lay between the germline ends. The CDR3 sequence is 13 residues long. Written as DNA, the CDR3 is TGTGCCAGCAGCTTAGCGCTATGGAATGAGCAGTTCTTC. This translates into CASSLALWNEQFF.

The CDR3 sequence: CASSDRERTGNTIYF. The CDR3 DNA reads TGTGCCAGCTCGGACAGGGAGCGAACTGGAAACACCATATATTTT. The J gene is TRBJ1-3, the V gene TRBV18, with 8 bases identical to TRBD1. The germline V gene encodes CDR1 KGHSH and CDR2 LQKENI. Losses at the gene ends were 6 bases for V and 2 bases for J; bases not matched to a gene: 6. The CDR3 runs to 15 residues.

V is TRBV27 and J is TRBJ2-7; possible D gene TRBD1, 5 bases. The germline V gene encodes CDR1 MNHEY and CDR2 SMNVEV (reference sequence). The CDR3 covers 13 residues. Between the trimmed V and J ends, which lost 6 bases and 3 bases, there was a span of 12 bases. For the CDR3, the DNA is TGTGCCAGCAGCTCTATAGACAGCTACGAGCAGTACTTC. Protein: CASSSIDSYEQYF.

The rearrangement links TRBV11-2 to TRBJ2-3; a possible D gene is TRBD2 (5 bases). The V end lost 1 base, the J end lost 8 bases, and 16 bases lay between the germline ends. Germline V gene lookup returns CDR1 SGHAT and CDR2 FQNNGV. CDR3 length: 15 residues. The CDR3 loop is CASSLGRVEWGTQYF. The CDR3 bases are TGTGCCAGCAGCTTAGGGCGGGTGGAGTGGGGTACGCAGTATTTT.

The V and J genes are TRBV28 and TRBJ1-4, with 9 bases fitting TRBD1. V gave up 5 bases and J gave up 11 bases; unmatched junction bases: 3. Germline V gene lookup returns CDR1 MDHEN and CDR2 SYDVKM. The CDR3 runs 12 residues. Here the CDR3 DNA reads TGTGCCAGCAGTACAGGGGGCGGGAAACTGTTTTTT. Protein sequence: CASSTGGGKLFF.

The rearrangement joins TRBV5-6 to TRBJ1-2; unclear D gene. V gave up 1 base and J gave up 8 bases, with 12 bases separating them. Germline values: CDR1 SGHDT, CDR2 YYEEEE. The CDR3 is made up of 13 amino acids. CDR3 coding DNA: TGTGCCAGCAGCTTGTGGTTCGGAGGAGGCTACACCTTC. As protein: CASSLWFGGGYTF.

The chain combines TRBV4-1 with TRBJ2-3; maybe TRBD2 (5 bases). V lost 1 base and J lost 6, with 23 bases in between. The CDR3 loop spans 18 amino acids. Germline lookup yields CDR1 MGHRA and CDR2 YSYEKL. This CDR3 reads CASSQGAPRGRQRDTQYF. CDR3 coding DNA: TGCGCCAGCAGCCAAGGGGCTCCCCGGGGAAGACAAAGGGATACGCAGTATTTT.

This chain connects TRBV30 to TRBJ2-3; D gene ambiguous. CDR1 is GTSNPN, CDR2 SVGIG, per germline (reference sequence). V lost 4 bases, J lost 4 bases, and 12 bases lay in between. The CDR3 covers 13 residues. DNA of the CDR3: TGTGCCTGGACAAGAAGGAGCGCAGATACGCAGTATTTT. It translates to CAWTRRSADTQYF. The variable domain in full, with the rest retrieved from reference TRBV30 and TRBJ2-3, is SQTIHQWPATLVQPVGSPLSLECTVEGTSNPNLYWYRQAAGRGLQLLFYSVGIGQISSEVPQNLSASRPQDRQFILSSKKLLLSDSGFYLCAWTRRSADTQYFGPGTRLTVL.

The chain recombines TRBV6-5 with TRBJ2-3, with a possible D match to TRBD2 (6 bases). Germline CDR1 reads MNHEY; CDR2 reads SVGAGI. The CDR3 is 14 amino acids. The V and J ends lost 4 bases and 2 bases respectively, with 10 bases between them. CDR3 sequence: CASSWRTTTDTQYF. Here the CDR3 DNA reads TGTGCCAGCAGTTGGAGGACTACCACAGATACGCAGTATTTT.

This chain connects TRBV6-5 to TRBJ1-4; D is unclear. CDR1 MNHEY and CDR2 SVGAGI come from the germline V gene. This CDR3 region has 13 residues. V gave up 5 bases and J gave up 0 bases, with 4 bases separating them. The CDR3 nucleotides read TGTGCCAGCAGTGAAACAACTAATGAAAAACTGTTTTTT. This encodes CASSETTNEKLFF.

This chain links TRBV11-3 with TRBJ2-7, with D possibly being TRBD2 (6 bases). The CDR3 is made up of 16 amino acids. CDR1 is SGHNT, CDR2 YENEEA, per germline. V was trimmed by 0 bases and J by 2 bases, leaving 14 bases between them. CDR3 protein: CASSLEKGGGTYEQYF. The CDR3 DNA follows: TGTGCCAGCAGCTTAGAGAAGGGAGGAGGTACCTACGAGCAGTACTTC.

This chain connects TRBV6-1 to TRBJ2-4; 7 bases agree with TRBD1. Germline V gives CDR1 MNHNS, CDR2 SASEGT. CDR3 length: 13 amino acids. The ends lost 8 bases at V and 8 bases at J; junction bases unmatched: 9. The CDR3 DNA reads as TGTGCCAGCGAGAGAACCCAGGGGGACATTCAGTACTTC. The encoded protein is CASERTQGDIQYF.

The J gene is TRBJ2-1, the V gene TRBV5-1, with D possibly matching TRBD1 (5 bases). V was shortened by 2 bases and J by 15 bases, with 21 bases between the two germline ends. The length of the CDR3 is 14 residues. Germline V gene sequence: CDR1 SGHRS, CDR2 YFSETQ. CDR3 DNA sequence: TGCGCCAGCAGCTTCGGCGCAGGGCGGAATGAGGTGTTCTTC. Translated: CASSFGAGRNEVFF.

The chain recombines TRBV19 with TRBJ1-2; 7 bases align to TRBD1. Germline CDR1 and CDR2: LNHDA and SQIVND (reference sequence). The CDR3 is 13 residues long. The junction had 7 bases not matched to a gene; V was cut back by 3 bases and J by 9 bases. The CDR3 nucleotides are TGTGCCAGTAGTATTCGAGGGGGCGGTCGCTACACCTTC. It yields the protein CASSIRGGGRYTF.

The chain is built from TRBV6-1 and TRBJ1-5; D possibly corresponds to TRBD1 (6 bases). Germline CDR1 reads MNHNS; CDR2 reads SASEGT. V lost 7 bases to trimming and J lost 9 bases, with 16 bases between them. CDR3 length equals 13 residues. The CDR3 DNA reads TGTGCCAGCAAGAGGGGGACCCTTCCGCCCCAGCATTTT. Amino acids: CASKRGTLPPQHF.

A few counts support this clone. CDR3 protein: CASRIKGDRYNEQFF. CDR3 bases: TGTGCCAGCAGAATAAAGGGCGATCGATACAATGAGCAGTTCTTC. This chain links TRBV7-9 with TRBJ2-1; D gene unclear. V was cut by 6 bases and J by 4 bases, with 16 bases left in between. Per germline, CDR1 SEHNR and CDR2 FQNEAQ (reference sequence). The CDR3 loop spans 15 amino acids.

This sequence joins TRBV5-8 and TRBJ2-7, with D perhaps given as TRBD1 or TRBD2 (6 bases each). The germline CDR1 and CDR2 sequences are SGHTS and YDEGEE. The germline V and J ends were trimmed by 3 bases and 13 bases, with 26 bases remaining between them. The CDR3 extends over 15 amino acids. In DNA form, the CDR3 reads TGTGCCAGCAGCTCACGGGGGCAGGGGAAATCGGTTGGATACTTC. Protein sequence: CASSSRGQGKSVGYF.

V and J are TRBV7-2 and TRBJ2-7; weak D call: TRBD2 (5 bases). Trimming removed 5 bases from V and 4 bases from J, with 18 bases in between. This CDR3 comprises 15 residues. Looked up from germline, CDR1 is SGHTA and CDR2 is FQGNSA. CDR3 amino acids: CASSADSSGGYEQYF. The CDR3, as DNA: TGTGCCAGCAGCGCCGATTCCAGCGGAGGATACGAGCAGTACTTC. The full variable domain, its missing parts supplied by reference TRBV7-2 and TRBJ2-7, is GAGVSQSPSNKVTEKGKDVELRCDPISGHTALYWYRQSLGQGLEFLIYFQGNSAPDKSGLPSDRFSAERTGGSVSTLTIQRTQQEDSAVYLCASSADSSGGYEQYFGPGTRLTVT.

The rearrangement links TRBV4-1 to TRBJ1-6; possible D gene TRBD1, 5 bases. V lost 5 bases and J lost 9, with 17 bases in between. There are 15 residues in the CDR3. Germline CDR1 and CDR2: MGHRA and YSYEKL. CDR3 region: CASSLGTGKFSPLHF. CDR3 nucleotides: TGCGCCAGCAGCTTGGGGACCGGGAAATTTTCACCCCTCCACTTT.